Below, 21 T cell receptor beta chains from the same sample are listed, as sequenced in a study of blood T cell repertoires in COVID-19 (dated by TCRdb to between 2020 and 2021). Library generation was performed with the immunoSEQ multiplex PCR assay. TCRdb took this table from immuneACCESS and kept in-frame rearrangements with V and J called. Such tables lack part of the clones; where checked against another copy, unresolved V genes explain under half of the gap, and the rest is unexplained. This sample gives 350,000 to 450,000 clones in total; 85% of them show up just once. About 3.6% of the sample is in the top ten clones. Source material: peripheral blood. Receptor source: a woman under 30 with acute or convalescent COVID-19.

This clone was observed a handful of times. CDR3 bases: TGTGCCTGGACTAGCGGGGTTGATAAGTACGAGCAGTACTTC. This encodes CAWTSGVDKYEQYF. The gene calls are TRBV30 and TRBJ2-7; 9 nucleotides align to TRBD2. The junction had 8 bases not matched to a gene; V was cut back by 4 bases and J by 4 bases. Germline CDR1 reads GTSNPN; CDR2 reads SVGIG (reference sequence). The CDR3 totals 14 residues.

The gene calls are TRBV5-4 and TRBJ2-7; TRBD2 matches 10 bases. Unmatched junction bases numbered 2, after V lost 0 bases and J lost 5 bases. This CDR3 has 14 residues. Germline V gives CDR1 SGHNT, CDR2 YYREEE (reference sequence). CDR3 sequence: CASSLDLAGDEQYF. DNA for the CDR3: TGTGCCAGCAGCTTGGACCTAGCGGGAGACGAGCAGTACTTC.

The chain employs TRBV3-1 (or the pseudogene TRBV3-2) and TRBJ2-7; D not certain. The germline V and J ends were trimmed by 0 bases and 2 bases, with 11 bases remaining between them. The CDR3 covers 15 residues. CDR1 LGHDT and CDR2 YNNKEL come from the germline V gene (reference sequence). The CDR3 spells CASSQEENIAYEQYF. Written as DNA, the CDR3 is TGTGCCAGCAGCCAAGAAGAGAATATCGCCTACGAGCAGTACTTC.

This chain connects TRBV4-1 to TRBJ1-1; no definite D call. V lost 1 base and J lost 0, with 12 bases in between. Germline lookup yields CDR1 MGHRA and CDR2 YSYEKL. This CDR3 has 16 residues. This CDR3 is CASSQGDSVMNTEAFF. Written as DNA, the CDR3 is TGCGCCAGCAGCCAAGGAGATTCGGTTATGAACACTGAAGCTTTCTTT.

This chain joins TRBV13 and TRBJ2-4; 8 bases line up with TRBD2. The germline CDR1 and CDR2 sequences are PRHDT and FYEKMQ (reference sequence). Unmatched junction bases numbered 2, after V lost 2 bases and J lost 2 bases. This CDR3 is built from 15 residues. The CDR3 DNA sequence: TGTGCCAGCAGCTTAAGCGGGGGTACCAAAAACATTCAGTACTTC. Translation: CASSLSGGTKNIQYF.

The rearrangement uses TRBV19 and TRBJ2-1, with TRBD2 identical over 9 bases. Per germline, CDR1 LNHDA and CDR2 SQIVND (reference sequence). The CDR3 contains 16 residues. The V gene end was trimmed by 4 bases and the J gene end by 2 bases; junction bases not matched to a gene: 6. CDR3 protein: CASSSTSGPAYNEQFF. DNA of the CDR3: TGTGCCAGTAGTAGCACTAGCGGGCCCGCCTACAATGAGCAGTTCTTC.

The chain has TRBV6-5 and TRBJ2-7; D may be TRBD1 (5 bases). The V and J ends lost 5 bases and 3 bases respectively, with 14 bases between them. Germline assignment: CDR1 MNHEY and CDR2 SVGAGI. This CDR3 has 14 amino acids. CDR3 DNA sequence: TGTGCCAGCAGTCCCGGACAAGGGCTCTACGAGCAGTACTTC. It specifies CASSPGQGLYEQYF.

The chain is built from TRBV20-1 and TRBJ2-7, with 7 bases fitting TRBD2. The junction had 2 bases not matched to a gene; V was cut back by 3 bases and J by 0 bases. Germline assignment: CDR1 DFQATT and CDR2 SNEGSKA (reference sequence). The CDR3 loop spans 13 amino acids. The CDR3 region is CSASWGGSYEQYF. In nucleotides, the CDR3 is TGCAGTGCTAGTTGGGGGGGCTCCTACGAGCAGTACTTC.

The V gene is TRBV6-1, the J gene TRBJ2-3; a weak D match, TRBD1 (5 bases). The CDR3 contains 14 residues. The V end lost 1 base, the J end lost 4 bases, and 9 bases lay between the germline ends. Looked up from germline, CDR1 is MNHNS and CDR2 is SASEGT. Written as DNA, the CDR3 is TGTGCCAGCAGTGAAGGCAGGGCTCCAGATACGCAGTATTTT. This encodes CASSEGRAPDTQYF.

As DNA, the CDR3 is TGTGCCAGCAGCCAAGGTTCTCCCAACTATGGCTACACCTTC. Encoded protein: CASSQGSPNYGYTF. This chain uses TRBV3-1 (or the pseudogene TRBV3-2) with TRBJ1-2, with D uncertain. V lost 1 base to trimming and J lost 2 bases, with 8 bases between them. This CDR3 region has 14 residues. CDR1 is LGHDT and CDR2 is YNNKEL in the germline V gene (reference sequence).

The chain uses TRBV11-2 and TRBJ2-7; 8 bases match TRBD1. CDR1 SGHAT and CDR2 FQNNGV come from the germline V gene. The junction had 7 bases not matched to a gene; V was cut back by 5 bases and J by 4 bases. The CDR3 sequence is 14 residues long. The CDR3 is CASSRTDRGYEQYF. DNA of the CDR3: TGTGCCAGCAGCCGAACTGACAGGGGTTACGAGCAGTACTTC.

The chain joins TRBV21-1 to TRBJ2-2; TRBD2 is taken as the D call from the table, unchecked against the DNA. TRBV21-1 is a pseudogene segment. The CDR3 covers 15 residues. CDR3 nucleotides: TGTGCCAGCAGCAAAGTCCTAGCGGAGACCGGGGAGCTGTTTTTT. Translated: CASSKVLAETGELFF.

A word on this clone: Other DNA sequences from this sample encode an identical CDR3 as well. The chain couples TRBV7-9 to TRBJ2-5; weak D call: TRBD1 (7 bases). The V end was cut by 2 bases, the J end by 2 bases, with 9 bases between. The CDR3 consists of 14 residues. The germline CDR1 and CDR2 sequences are SEHNR and FQNEAQ (reference sequence). This CDR3 reads CASSLSGGQETQYF. The CDR3 region has the DNA TGTGCCAGCAGCTTATCAGGGGGGCAAGAGACCCAGTACTTC.

This clone was seen only a few times. The CDR3 sequence is CASSIDRQADYGYTF. In DNA form, the CDR3 reads TGTGCCAGTAGTATAGATCGACAGGCGGACTATGGCTACACCTTC. This sequence joins TRBV19 and TRBJ1-2; D possibly corresponds to TRBD1 (6 bases). Trimming cost V 0 bases and J 3 bases, with 11 bases left between them. Germline loops: CDR1 LNHDA, CDR2 SQIVND (reference sequence). The CDR3 runs 15 residues.

The chain uses TRBV4-1 and TRBJ1-1; perhaps TRBD1 as D (6 bases). The CDR3 has 16 residues. Germline V gives CDR1 MGHRA, CDR2 YSYEKL. Trimming removed 0 bases at V and 1 base at J, with 12 bases between. The CDR3 sequence: CASSQDSGGANTEAFF. The DNA for the CDR3 is TGCGCCAGCAGCCAAGATTCCGGGGGGGCGAACACTGAAGCTTTCTTT.

V is TRBV18 and J is TRBJ1-5; unclear D gene. The CDR3 is made up of 14 amino acids. Germline CDR1 is KGHSH and CDR2 is LQKENI. The V gene lost 2 bases and the J gene lost 6 bases, with 11 bases spanning the gap. The CDR3 DNA sequence: TGTGCCAGCTCACCAGAGACAATCCCTCAGCCCCAGCATTTT. It codes for CASSPETIPQPQHF.

This clone came up a few times. The V and J genes are TRBV19 and TRBJ1-1; D not certain. The CDR3 is 13 amino acids. CDR1 is LNHDA and CDR2 is SQIVND in the germline V gene (reference sequence). V was pared by 3 bases and J by 7 bases, with 12 bases between. CDR3 sequence reads: CASSIGRLGEAFF. Written as DNA, the CDR3 is TGTGCCAGTAGTATCGGCAGGCTGGGTGAAGCTTTCTTT.

Comment on this clone: Other DNA sequences from this sample encode an identical CDR3 as well. The V and J genes are TRBV28 and TRBJ1-3; maybe TRBD1 (5 bases). The germline CDR1 and CDR2 sequences are MDHEN and SYDVKM. Trimming stripped 3 bases from V and 2 bases from J, with 8 bases between. The CDR3 sequence is 14 residues long. Here the CDR3 DNA reads TGTGCCAGCAGTTTTGCAGGGACTGGAAACACCATATATTTT. Translation: CASSFAGTGNTIYF. Based on the CDR3 plus reference TRBV28 and TRBJ1-3, the full variable domain is DVKVTQSSRYLVKRTGEKVFLECVQDMDHENMFWYRQDPGLGLRLIYFSYDVKMKEKGDIPEGYSVSREKKERFSLILESASTNQTSMYLCASSFAGTGNTIYFGEGSWLTVV.

The chain links TRBV9 to TRBJ1-3; weak D call: TRBD1 (6 bases). The CDR3 has 16 residues. Trimming cost V 0 bases and J 2 bases, with 12 bases left between them. Germline V CDR1 and CDR2: SGDLS, YYNGEE. For the CDR3, the DNA is TGTGCCAGCAGCGTAGCTCTCCAGGGGCCTGGAAACACCATATATTTT. Its translation: CASSVALQGPGNTIYF.

The chain combines TRBV6-5 with TRBJ1-4, with D unclear. Germline assignment: CDR1 MNHEY and CDR2 SVGAGI. The CDR3 extends over 14 amino acids. V lost 9 bases to trimming and J lost 2 bases, with 13 bases between them. DNA of the CDR3: TGTGCCAGTAGCGGACGGACTACTAATGAAAAACTGTTTTTT. As protein: CASSGRTTNEKLFF.

CDR3 DNA: TGTGCCACCGTCGGCGGCCGATACTACGAGCAGTACTTC. Translating it yields CATVGGRYYEQYF. The chain uses TRBV10-3 and TRBJ2-7; D not resolved. This CDR3 is 13 amino acids long. The germline V and J ends were trimmed by 10 bases and 3 bases, with 16 bases remaining between them. The V gene's germline CDR1 is ENHRY and CDR2 SYGVKD.